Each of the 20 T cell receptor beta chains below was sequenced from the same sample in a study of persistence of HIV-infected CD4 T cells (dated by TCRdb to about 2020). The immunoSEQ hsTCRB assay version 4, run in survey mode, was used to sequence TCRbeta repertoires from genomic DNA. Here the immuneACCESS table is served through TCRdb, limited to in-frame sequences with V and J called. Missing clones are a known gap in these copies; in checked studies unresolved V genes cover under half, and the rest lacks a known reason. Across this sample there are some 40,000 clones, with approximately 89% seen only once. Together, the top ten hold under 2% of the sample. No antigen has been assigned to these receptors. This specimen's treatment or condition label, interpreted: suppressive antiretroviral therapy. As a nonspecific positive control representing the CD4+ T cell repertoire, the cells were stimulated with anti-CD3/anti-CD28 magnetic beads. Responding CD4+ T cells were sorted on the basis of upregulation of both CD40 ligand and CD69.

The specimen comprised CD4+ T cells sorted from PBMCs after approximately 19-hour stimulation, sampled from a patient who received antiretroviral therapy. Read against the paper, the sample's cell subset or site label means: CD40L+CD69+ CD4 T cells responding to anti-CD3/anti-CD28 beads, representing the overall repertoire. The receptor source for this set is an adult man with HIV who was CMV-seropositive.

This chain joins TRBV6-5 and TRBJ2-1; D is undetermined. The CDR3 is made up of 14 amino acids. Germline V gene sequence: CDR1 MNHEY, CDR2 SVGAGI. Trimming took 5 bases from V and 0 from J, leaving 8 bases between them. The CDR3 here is CASSPRFSYNEQFF. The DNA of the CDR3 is TGTGCCAGCAGTCCAAGGTTCTCCTACAATGAGCAGTTCTTC.

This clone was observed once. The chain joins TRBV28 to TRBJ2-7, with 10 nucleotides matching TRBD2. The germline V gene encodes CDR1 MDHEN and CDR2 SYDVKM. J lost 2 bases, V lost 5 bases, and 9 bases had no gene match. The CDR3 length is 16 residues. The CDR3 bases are TGTGCCAGCAGTAGCGGGGGGGCCGTAAGGACCTACGAGCAGTACTTC. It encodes CASSSGGAVRTYEQYF.

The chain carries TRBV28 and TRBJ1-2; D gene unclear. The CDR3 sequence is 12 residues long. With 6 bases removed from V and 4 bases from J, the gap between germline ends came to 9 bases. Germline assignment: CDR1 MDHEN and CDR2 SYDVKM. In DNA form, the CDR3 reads TGTGCCAGCAGGGAGGGCCTCTATGGCTACACCTTC. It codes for CASREGLYGYTF.

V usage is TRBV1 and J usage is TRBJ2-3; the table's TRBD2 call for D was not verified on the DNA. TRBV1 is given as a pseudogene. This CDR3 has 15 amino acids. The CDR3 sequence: CTSSQEGPLARGATF. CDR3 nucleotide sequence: TGCACCAGCAGCCAAGAGGGTCCTCTAGCGAGGGGAGCCACTTTT.

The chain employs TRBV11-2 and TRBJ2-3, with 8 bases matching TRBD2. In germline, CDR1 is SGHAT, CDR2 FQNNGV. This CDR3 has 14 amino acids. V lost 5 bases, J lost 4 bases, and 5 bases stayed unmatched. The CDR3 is CASSPGTRPDTQYF. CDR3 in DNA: TGTGCCAGCAGCCCCGGGACTAGGCCAGATACGCAGTATTTT.

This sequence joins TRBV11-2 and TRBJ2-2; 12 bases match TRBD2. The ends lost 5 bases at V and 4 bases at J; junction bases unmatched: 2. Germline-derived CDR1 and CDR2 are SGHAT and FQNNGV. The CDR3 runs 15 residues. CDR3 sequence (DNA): TGTGCCAGCAGCCGGGGACTAGCGGGCACCGGGGAGCTGTTTTTT. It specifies CASSRGLAGTGELFF.

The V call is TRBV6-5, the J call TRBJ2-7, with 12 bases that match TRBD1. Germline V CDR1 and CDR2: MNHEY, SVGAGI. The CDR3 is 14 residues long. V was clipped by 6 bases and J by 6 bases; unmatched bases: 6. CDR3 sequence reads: CASSPRDRGPEQYF. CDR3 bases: TGTGCCAGCAGCCCCCGGGACAGGGGGCCCGAGCAGTACTTC.

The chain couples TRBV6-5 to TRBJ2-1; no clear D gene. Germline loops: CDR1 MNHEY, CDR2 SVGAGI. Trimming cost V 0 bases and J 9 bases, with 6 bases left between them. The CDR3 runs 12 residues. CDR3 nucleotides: TGTGCCAGCAGTTACTCGAGATTTGAGCAGTTCTTC. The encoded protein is CASSYSRFEQFF.

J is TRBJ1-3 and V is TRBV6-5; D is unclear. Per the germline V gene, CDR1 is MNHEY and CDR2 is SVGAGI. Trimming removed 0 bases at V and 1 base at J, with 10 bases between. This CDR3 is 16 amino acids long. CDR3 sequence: CASSYSGLESGNTIYF. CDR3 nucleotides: TGTGCCAGCAGTTACTCGGGCTTGGAATCTGGAAACACCATATATTTT.

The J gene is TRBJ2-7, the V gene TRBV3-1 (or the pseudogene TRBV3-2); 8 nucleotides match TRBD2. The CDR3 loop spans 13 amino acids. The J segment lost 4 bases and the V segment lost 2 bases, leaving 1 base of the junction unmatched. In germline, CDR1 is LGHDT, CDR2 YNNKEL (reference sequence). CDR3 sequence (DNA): TGTGCCAGCAGCCAATCGGGGGGGTACGAGCAGTACTTC. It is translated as CASSQSGGYEQYF.

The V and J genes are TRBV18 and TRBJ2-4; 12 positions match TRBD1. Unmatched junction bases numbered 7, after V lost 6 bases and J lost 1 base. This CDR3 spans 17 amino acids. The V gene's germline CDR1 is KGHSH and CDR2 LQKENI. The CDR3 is CASSGTGGINAKNIQYF. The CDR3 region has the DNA TGTGCCAGCTCGGGGACAGGGGGCATTAATGCCAAAAACATTCAGTACTTC.

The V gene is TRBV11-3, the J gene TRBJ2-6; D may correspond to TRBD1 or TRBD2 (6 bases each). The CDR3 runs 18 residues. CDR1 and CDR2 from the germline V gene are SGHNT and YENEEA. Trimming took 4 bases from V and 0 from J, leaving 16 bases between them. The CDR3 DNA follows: TGTGCCAGCAGCTCGGGGGCACAAAGCACCTCTGGGGCCAACGTCCTGACTTTC. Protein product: CASSSGAQSTSGANVLTF.

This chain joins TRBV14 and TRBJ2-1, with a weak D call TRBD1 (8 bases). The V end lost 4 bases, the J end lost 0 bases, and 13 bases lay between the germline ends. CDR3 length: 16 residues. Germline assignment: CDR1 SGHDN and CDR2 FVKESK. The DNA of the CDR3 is TGTGCCAGCAGCCGGGGGGGACAGGTCTCCTACAATGAGCAGTTCTTC. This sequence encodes CASSRGGQVSYNEQFF. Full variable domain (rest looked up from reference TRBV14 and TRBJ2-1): EAGVTQFPSHSVIEKGQTVTLRCDPISGHDNLYWYRRVMGKEIKFLLHFVKESKQDESGMPNNRFLAERTGGTYSTLKVQPAELEDSGVYFCASSRGGQVSYNEQFFGPGTRLTVL.

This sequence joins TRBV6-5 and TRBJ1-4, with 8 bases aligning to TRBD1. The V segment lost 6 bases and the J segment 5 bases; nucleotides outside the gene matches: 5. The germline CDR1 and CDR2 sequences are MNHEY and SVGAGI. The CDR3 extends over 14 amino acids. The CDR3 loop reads CASRGQGRNEKLFF. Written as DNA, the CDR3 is TGTGCCAGCAGAGGACAGGGTCGAAATGAAAAACTGTTTTTT.

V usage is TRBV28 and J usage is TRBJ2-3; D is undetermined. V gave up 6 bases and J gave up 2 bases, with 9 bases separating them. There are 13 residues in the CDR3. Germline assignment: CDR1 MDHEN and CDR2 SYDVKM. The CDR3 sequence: CASRHQNTDTQYF. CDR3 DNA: TGTGCCAGCAGACATCAAAACACAGATACGCAGTATTTT.

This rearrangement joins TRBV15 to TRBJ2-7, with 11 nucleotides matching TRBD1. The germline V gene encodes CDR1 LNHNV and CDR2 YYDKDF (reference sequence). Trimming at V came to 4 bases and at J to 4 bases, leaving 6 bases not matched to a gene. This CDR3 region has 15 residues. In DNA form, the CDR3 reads TGTGCCACCAGCAAGGACAGGGGGCCGGGGTACGAGCAGTACTTC. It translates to CATSKDRGPGYEQYF.

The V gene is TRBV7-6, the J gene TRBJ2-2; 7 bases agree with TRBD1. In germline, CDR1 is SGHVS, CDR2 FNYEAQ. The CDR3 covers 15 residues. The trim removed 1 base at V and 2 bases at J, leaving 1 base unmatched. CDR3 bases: TGTGCCAGCAGCTTAGGACAGGGCAACACCGGGGAGCTGTTTTTT. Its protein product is CASSLGQGNTGELFF.

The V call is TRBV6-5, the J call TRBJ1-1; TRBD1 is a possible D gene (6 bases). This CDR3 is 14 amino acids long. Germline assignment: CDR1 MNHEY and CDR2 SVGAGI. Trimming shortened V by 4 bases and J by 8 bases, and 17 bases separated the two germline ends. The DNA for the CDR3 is TGTGCCAGCAGTTTGACTAGGTCCGGGGGCGAAGCTTTCTTT. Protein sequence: CASSLTRSGGEAFF.

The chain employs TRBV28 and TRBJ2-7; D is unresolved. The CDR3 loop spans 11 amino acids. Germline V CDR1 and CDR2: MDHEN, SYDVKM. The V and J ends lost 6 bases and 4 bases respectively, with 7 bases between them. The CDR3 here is CASSPEYEQYF. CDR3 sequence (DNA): TGTGCCAGCAGCCCTGAGTACGAGCAGTACTTC.

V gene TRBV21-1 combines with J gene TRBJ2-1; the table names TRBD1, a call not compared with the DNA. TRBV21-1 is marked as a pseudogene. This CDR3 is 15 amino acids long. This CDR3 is CASSNQGGIPNEQFF. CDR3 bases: TGTGCCAGCAGCAACCAGGGTGGGATCCCCAATGAGCAGTTCTTC.